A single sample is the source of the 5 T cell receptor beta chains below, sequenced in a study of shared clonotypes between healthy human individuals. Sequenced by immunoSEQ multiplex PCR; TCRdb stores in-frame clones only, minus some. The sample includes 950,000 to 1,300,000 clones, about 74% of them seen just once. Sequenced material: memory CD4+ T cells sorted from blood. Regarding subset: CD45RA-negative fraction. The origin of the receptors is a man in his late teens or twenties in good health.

The CDR3 reads CASTNETQHF. In nucleotides, the CDR3 is TGTGCCAGCACAAACGAGACCCAGCATTTT. The chain has TRBV21-1 and TRBJ1-5. TRBV21-1 is termed a pseudogene. The CDR3 covers 10 residues.

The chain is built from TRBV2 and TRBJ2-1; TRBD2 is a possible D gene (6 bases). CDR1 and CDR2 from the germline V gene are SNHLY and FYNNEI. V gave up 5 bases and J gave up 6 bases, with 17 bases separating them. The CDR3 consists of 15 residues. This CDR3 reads CASSPGTREINEQFF. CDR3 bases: TGTGCCAGCAGTCCCGGGACTCGAGAGATCAATGAGCAGTTCTTC.

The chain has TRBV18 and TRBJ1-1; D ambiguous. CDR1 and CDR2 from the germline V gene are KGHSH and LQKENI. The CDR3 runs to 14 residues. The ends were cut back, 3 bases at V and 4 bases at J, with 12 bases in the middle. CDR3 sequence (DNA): TGTGCCAGCTCACCCTCGGTGACGTCCACTGAAGCTTTCTTT. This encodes CASSPSVTSTEAFF.

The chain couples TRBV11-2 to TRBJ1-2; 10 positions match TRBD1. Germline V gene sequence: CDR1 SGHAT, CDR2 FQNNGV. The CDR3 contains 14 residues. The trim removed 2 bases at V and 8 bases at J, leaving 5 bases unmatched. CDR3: CASSLPGQGGGYTF. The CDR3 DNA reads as TGTGCCAGCAGCTTACCCGGACAGGGGGGAGGCTACACCTTC.

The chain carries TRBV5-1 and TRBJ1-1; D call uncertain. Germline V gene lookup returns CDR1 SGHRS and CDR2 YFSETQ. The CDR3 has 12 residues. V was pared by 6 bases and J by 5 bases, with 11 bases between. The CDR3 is CASKAEGTEAFF. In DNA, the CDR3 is TGCGCCAGCAAGGCGGAGGGAACTGAAGCTTTCTTT.